The 3 T cell receptor beta chains reported below all come from one sample, sequenced in a study of blood T cell repertoires in COVID-19. Only in-frame clones appear in the TCRdb table, and some are missing; sequencing was by immunoSEQ multiplex PCR. The sample lists about 58,000 clones; more than 60% were seen once. Material: peripheral blood. Receptors were obtained from a human donor in a cohort sampled during active COVID-19.

The chain joins TRBV6-2 or TRBV6-3 to TRBJ1-2; the D is unclear. Germline CDR1 MNHEY, CDR2 SVGEGT. This CDR3 contains 13 residues. V lost 4 bases, J lost 4 bases, and 10 bases lay in between. In nucleotides, the CDR3 is TGTGCCAGCAGTTTAACGGAGGTCTATGGCTACACCTTC. Encoded protein: CASSLTEVYGYTF.

The CDR3 spells CASSPWTGNPSYEQYF. The CDR3 nucleotides are TGTGCCAGCAGCCCATGGACAGGGAACCCCTCCTACGAGCAGTACTTC. The rearrangement uses TRBV11-2 and TRBJ2-7, with TRBD1 identical over 8 bases. Germline CDR1 reads SGHAT; CDR2 reads FQNNGV. The CDR3 spans 16 residues. J was trimmed by 0 bases and V by 5 bases; bases with no gene match: 9.

This chain links TRBV6-6 with TRBJ2-7; TRBD2 matches 13 bases. The CDR3 is 16 residues long. CDR1 MNHNY and CDR2 SVGAGI come from the germline V gene (reference sequence). J was trimmed by 4 bases and V by 6 bases; bases with no gene match: 9. For the CDR3, the DNA is TGTGCCAGCAGCTCCGGACTAGCGGGAGAAGATTACGAGCAGTACTTC. Protein sequence: CASSSGLAGEDYEQYF.